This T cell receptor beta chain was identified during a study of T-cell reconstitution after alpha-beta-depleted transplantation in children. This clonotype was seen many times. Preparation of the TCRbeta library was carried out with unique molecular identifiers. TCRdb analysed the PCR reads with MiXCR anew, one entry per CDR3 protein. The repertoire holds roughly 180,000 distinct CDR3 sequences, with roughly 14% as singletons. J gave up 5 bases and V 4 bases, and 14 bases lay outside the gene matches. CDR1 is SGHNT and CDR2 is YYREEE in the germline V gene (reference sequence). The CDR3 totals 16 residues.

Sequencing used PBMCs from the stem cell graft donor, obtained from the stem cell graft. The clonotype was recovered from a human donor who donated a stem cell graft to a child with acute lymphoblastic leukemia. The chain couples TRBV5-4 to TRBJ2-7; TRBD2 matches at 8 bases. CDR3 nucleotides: TGTGCCAGCAGCCCCCGTCGGGGGGGCGCGATGGACGAGCAGTACTTC. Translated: CASSPRRGGAMDEQYF.